Sequencing of this T cell receptor beta chain was carried out in a study of T cell clones after liver transplantation. Whole-study context: TCRbeta sequencing after a pre-transplant mixed lymphocyte reaction identified graft-donor-reactive clones, later tracked in post-transplant blood.

Concerning this clone itself: Its target is unknown.

Proliferating CFSE-low MLR cells were sequenced to define alloreactive TCRbeta sequences. Stimulators were graft donor PBMCs, splenocytes, lymph-node cells, or third-party PBMCs for pre-transplant recipient cells. CDR3 length equals 13 residues. Clones were sequenced by immunoSEQ multiplex PCR, and TCRdb holds only the in-frame ones, with some missing. The sample holds hundreds of clones; roughly 53% are singletons and the top ten take approximately 44%. The TCR was taken from a human patient who received a liver transplant. A share of the T cells may be of graft donor origin. The chain is built from TRBV1 and TRBJ1-2; the table's TRBD1 call for D was not verified on the DNA. TRBV1 constitutes a pseudogene. The sequenced material came from CD8+ T cells from cultured PBMCs. The CDR3 sequence is CASSQDDSYGYTF. The CDR3 nucleotides read TGCGCCAGCAGCCAAGACGACAGCTATGGCTACACCTTC.